The 8 T cell receptor beta chains presented below share a single source sample, sequenced in a study of blood T cell repertoires in COVID-19. Using immunoSEQ multiplex PCR, the repertoire was profiled, and TCRdb retains in-frame clones only, with some absent. The sample has roughly 200,000 clones; 70% to 90% are singletons. The sequencing sample was made of PBMCs or T cells enriched from blood (not recorded which). These receptor sequences come from a woman aged 25 to 39 who had been exposed to COVID-19.

The rearrangement joins TRBV4-2 to TRBJ1-2, with 11 bases aligning to TRBD1. The germline gives CDR1 LGHNA, CDR2 YNFKEQ. The CDR3 is 17 residues long. V was clipped by 4 bases and J by 4 bases; unmatched bases: 11. CDR3 sequence reads: CASSPPTGQGDFYGYTF. The CDR3 DNA sequence: TGTGCCAGCAGCCCCCCGACGGGACAGGGGGATTTCTATGGCTACACCTTC.

The gene calls are TRBV11-2 and TRBJ2-7, with D tentatively TRBD2 (6 bases). The CDR3 is 13 amino acids. Germline lookup yields CDR1 SGHAT and CDR2 FQNNGV. Deletions cut 3 bases from V and 3 bases from J, with 9 bases between. The CDR3 sequence: CASSFGGNYEQYF. Here the CDR3 DNA reads TGTGCCAGCAGCTTCGGAGGGAACTACGAGCAGTACTTC.

V and J are TRBV27 and TRBJ1-2; tentatively, D is TRBD1 (5 bases). Trimming removed 8 bases from V and 2 bases from J, with 12 bases in between. The CDR3 totals 13 residues. Per germline, CDR1 MNHEY and CDR2 SMNVEV (reference sequence). The CDR3 DNA is TGTGCCAGCTCGGGGGGGAAGAACTATGGCTACACCTTC. Its protein is CASSGGKNYGYTF.

The V and J genes are TRBV29-1 and TRBJ2-7; D may be TRBD2 (5 bases). CDR1 is SQVTM and CDR2 is ANQGSEA in the germline V gene. The V and J ends lost 2 bases and 3 bases respectively, with 8 bases between them. The CDR3 extends over 12 amino acids. In DNA form, the CDR3 reads TGCAGCGTTGAACGGGCGGGCTACGAGCAGTACTTC. Residues: CSVERAGYEQYF.

The chain links TRBV2 to TRBJ2-1; a possible D gene is TRBD2 (6 bases). Trimming removed 0 bases at V and 2 bases at J, with 14 bases between. Germline loops: CDR1 SNHLY, CDR2 FYNNEI. The CDR3 is 17 amino acids. Written as DNA, the CDR3 is TGTGCCAGCAGTGAAGCGCTTCGGGGCGGGACCTACAATGAGCAGTTCTTC. Translating it yields CASSEALRGGTYNEQFF.

The chain has TRBV14 and TRBJ1-6; D is undetermined. V gave up 0 bases and J gave up 0 bases, with 9 bases separating them. The CDR3 sequence is 17 residues long. Germline CDR1 reads SGHDN; CDR2 reads FVKESK. CDR3 region: CASSQDLAGSYNSPLHF. In nucleotides, the CDR3 is TGTGCCAGCAGCCAAGATCTGGCGGGCTCCTATAATTCACCCCTCCACTTT.

The genes are TRBV11-2 and TRBJ2-2, with TRBD2 as a possible D gene (5 bases). Per the germline V gene, CDR1 is SGHAT and CDR2 is FQNNGV. V lost 4 bases and J 7 bases, leaving 10 bases between the germline ends. This CDR3 contains 13 residues. The CDR3 bases are TGTGCCAGCAGCTCCGACCGGGGCGGGGAGCTGTTTTTT. Its protein is CASSSDRGGELFF.

The V and J genes are TRBV30 and TRBJ2-2, with TRBD1 matching 7 bases. The CDR3 totals 15 residues. V lost 0 bases and J lost 0; bases outside the gene matches: 1. Looked up from germline, CDR1 is GTSNPN and CDR2 is SVGIG (reference sequence). The CDR3 here is CAWSVTGANTGELFF. CDR3 coding DNA: TGTGCCTGGAGTGTTACAGGGGCGAACACCGGGGAGCTGTTTTTT.